Listed below are T cell receptor beta chains from one sample, sequenced in a study of T cells in Graves' hyperthyroidism and ophthalmopathy. TCRdb redid the calling of the multiplex PCR reads with MiXCR, one entry per CDR3 protein. Of roughly 180,000 distinct CDR3 sequences in the sample, over 8% were seen once. Sequences were obtained from blood. The receptor source for this set is a woman between 18 and 29 years old with Graves' hyperthyroidism that later progressed to Graves' ophthalmopathy. CDR3s include the opening cysteine and the closing phenylalanine or tryptophan. The D gene is left open where the match is weak. The size of a clone is reported for some rows only, either as once, few or many, or as a class for expanded clones.

V gene,J gene,clone size,D gene,CDR3 protein,CDR3 DNA
TRBV3-1,TRBJ1-3,NA,NA,CASSPGAAGNTIYF,TGTGCCAGCAGCCCGGGGGCAGCTGGAAACACCATATATTTT
TRBV7-2,TRBJ1-3,many,NA,CASSLGGGFSGNTIYF,TGTGCCAGCAGCTTAGGTGGGGGATTCTCTGGAAACACCATATATTTT
TRBV10-3,TRBJ1-5,few,NA,CATAGHYYNQPQHF,TGTGCCACCGCCGGACATTATTACAATCAGCCCCAGCATTTT
TRBV7-9,TRBJ1-2,many,NA,CASSGQSNYGYTF,TGTGCCAGCAGCGGACAATCTAACTATGGCTACACCTTC
TRBV10-3,TRBJ1-1,many,NA,CAISESQLGQKLKNTEAFF,TGTGCCATCAGTGAGTCCCAGCTGGGGCAAAAACTGAAGAACACTGAAGCTTTCTTT
TRBV28,TRBJ1-1,many,NA,CASSAIQLNTEAFF,TGTGCCAGCAGTGCAATACAGCTAAACACTGAAGCTTTCTTT
TRBV11-2,TRBJ2-2,many,NA,CASSLVDQFYTGELFF,TGTGCCAGCAGCTTGGTAGATCAATTCTACACCGGGGAGCTGTTTTTT
TRBV28,TRBJ2-1,NA,TRBD1,CASSSSGTGGVEQFF,TGTGCCAGCAGTTCCTCCGGGACAGGGGGCGTTGAGCAGTTCTTC
TRBV30,TRBJ2-3,many,TRBD2,CAWSAGVLADNTDTQYF,TGTGCCTGGAGCGCGGGCGTACTAGCGGATAACACAGATACGCAGTATTTT
TRBV20-1,TRBJ2-1,NA,TRBD2,CSARTSGMNRNEQFF,TGCAGTGCTAGGACTAGCGGGATGAATCGCAATGAGCAGTTCTTC
TRBV2,TRBJ2-2,many,TRBD1,CASSTTGVPGELFF,TGTGCCAGCAGTACGACAGGGGTACCCGGGGAGCTGTTTTTT
TRBV6-9,TRBJ2-7,few,TRBD2,CASSYVRLAGGKTHEQYF,TGTGCCAGCAGTTACGTTCGACTAGCGGGGGGGAAAACTCACGAGCAGTACTTC
TRBV5-1,TRBJ2-7,many,TRBD2,CASSLNRGDEQYF,TGCGCCAGCAGCTTGAATCGGGGGGACGAGCAGTACTTC
TRBV9,TRBJ2-2,NA,TRBD1,CASSVGDRVPGELFF,TGTGCCAGCAGCGTAGGGGACAGGGTCCCCGGGGAGCTGTTTTTT
TRBV28,TRBJ2-7,many,TRBD1,CASSLGTGGYEQYF,TGTGCCAGCAGTCTCGGGACAGGGGGCTACGAGCAGTACTTC
TRBV20-1,TRBJ2-5,many,NA,CSAEGLQETQYF,TGCAGTGCTGAGGGACTCCAAGAGACCCAGTACTTC
TRBV29-1,TRBJ2-7,many,NA,CSGRDGRTYEQYF,TGCAGCGGTAGAGACGGGAGAACCTACGAGCAGTACTTC
TRBV12-3/TRBV12-4,TRBJ2-1,many,TRBD2,CASTPGGNEQFF,TGTGCCAGCACCCCGGGGGGGAATGAGCAGTTCTTC
TRBV5-1,TRBJ2-1,NA,TRBD2,CASKQTSGNNEQFF,TGCGCCAGCAAGCAAACTAGCGGGAACAATGAGCAGTTCTTC
TRBV20-1,TRBJ2-1,many,NA,CSAAVGDDNEQFF,TGCAGTGCTGCCGTAGGAGACGACAATGAGCAGTTCTTC
TRBV2,TRBJ2-2,many,NA,CASTREPARTGELFF,TGTGCCAGCACCCGGGAGCCCGCCCGCACCGGGGAGCTGTTTTTT
TRBV20-1,TRBJ2-1,many,TRBD2,CSASGRVDNEQFF,TGCAGTGCTAGTGGGAGGGTCGACAATGAGCAGTTCTTC
TRBV4-1,TRBJ2-2,many,NA,CASSQGAGLTNTGELFF,TGCGCCAGCAGCCAAGGGGCGGGACTCACTAACACCGGGGAGCTGTTTTTT
TRBV10-3,TRBJ1-5,many,NA,CAISDSRDQPQHF,TGTGCCATCAGTGATTCGAGGGACCAGCCCCAGCATTTT
TRBV28,TRBJ1-4,few,TRBD1,CASGSLGTGSGKLFF,TGTGCCAGCGGTAGTTTGGGGACAGGGAGTGGAAAACTGTTTTTT
TRBV20-1,TRBJ2-1,NA,TRBD2,CSAEGLAGATYNEQFF,TGCAGTGCCGAGGGACTAGCGGGAGCCACCTACAATGAGCAGTTCTTC
TRBV27,TRBJ1-5,few,TRBD1,CASSLSRQGVQPQHF,TGTGCCAGCAGTTTATCGAGGCAGGGGGTCCAGCCCCAGCATTTT
TRBV28,TRBJ1-2,many,NA,CASSPGYGYTF,TGTGCCAGCAGCCCAGGGTATGGCTACACCTTC
TRBV9,TRBJ1-5,NA,NA,CASSVGSGVGQPQHF,TGTGCCAGCAGCGTAGGGTCAGGGGTAGGACAGCCCCAGCATTTT
TRBV2,TRBJ1-3,NA,NA,CASSGGSGNTIYF,TGTGCCAGCAGTGGGGGCTCTGGAAACACCATATATTTT
TRBV5-8,TRBJ2-5,many,NA,CASNPPPGETQYF,TGTGCCAGCAATCCCCCCCCGGGAGAGACCCAGTACTTC
TRBV5-1,TRBJ1-3,many,TRBD1,CASSLSSGGRNTIYF,TGCGCCAGCAGCTTGTCTTCAGGGGGAAGGAACACCATATATTTT
TRBV30,TRBJ2-3,many,NA,CAWSVGTPTDTQYF,TGTGCCTGGAGTGTGGGGACCCCCACAGATACGCAGTATTTT
TRBV25-1,TRBJ1-1,many,NA,CASSARATNTEAFF,TGTGCCAGCAGTGCCCGGGCCACGAACACTGAAGCTTTCTTT
TRBV18,TRBJ1-1,many,TRBD1,CASSPGTGGTEAFF,TGTGCCAGCTCACCAGGGACAGGGGGCACTGAAGCTTTCTTT
TRBV12-3/TRBV12-4,TRBJ1-5,many,NA,CASRRQENQPQHF,TGTGCCAGCAGAAGACAAGAAAATCAGCCCCAGCATTTT
TRBV3-1,TRBJ2-1,many,NA,CASSQGFGDLGDNEQFF,TGTGCCAGCAGCCAAGGGTTCGGGGACTTGGGAGACAATGAGCAGTTCTTC
TRBV6-6,TRBJ2-5,many,NA,CASSYGVGGQYF,TGTGCCAGCAGTTATGGGGTTGGGGGCCAGTACTTC
TRBV20-1,TRBJ2-5,many,TRBD1,CSAKRGLETQYF,TGCAGTGCTAAAAGGGGGCTAGAGACCCAGTACTTC
TRBV12-3/TRBV12-4,TRBJ2-2,few,TRBD2,CASSLGLASGSVGGELFF,TGTGCCAGCAGTTTAGGTTTAGCTAGCGGGAGCGTGGGCGGGGAGCTGTTTTTT
TRBV7-2,TRBJ2-3,many,TRBD2,CASSLVAGTSTDTQYF,TGTGCCAGCAGCTTAGTAGCGGGAACTAGCACAGATACGCAGTATTTT
TRBV28,TRBJ2-2,many,TRBD1,CASSFQGQGVTNTGELFF,TGTGCCAGCAGTTTCCAGGGACAGGGGGTGACGAACACCGGGGAGCTGTTTTTT
TRBV28,TRBJ1-2,many,TRBD1,CASNRGRNYGYTF,TGTGCCAGCAACAGGGGGAGGAACTATGGCTACACCTTC
TRBV5-1,TRBJ2-1,NA,TRBD2,CASSQGTSGRAVNEQFF,TGCGCCAGCAGCCAGGGGACTAGCGGGAGGGCCGTAAATGAGCAGTTCTTC
TRBV28,TRBJ1-1,many,NA,CASSQRISTGEAFF,TGTGCCAGCAGTCAACGCATATCAACGGGTGAAGCTTTCTTT
TRBV4-2,TRBJ2-7,many,TRBD2,CASSQDPAGGLEQYF,TGTGCCAGCAGCCAAGATCCAGCGGGAGGGCTCGAGCAGTACTTC
TRBV14,TRBJ2-6,many,NA,CASSQSRGRLNSGANVLTF,TGTGCCAGCAGCCAGAGTCGGGGCAGGTTAAACTCTGGGGCCAACGTCCTGACTTTC
TRBV4-2,TRBJ2-3,NA,NA,CASSREGQRTSTDTQYF,TGTGCCAGCAGCCGAGAGGGTCAGCGGACTAGCACAGATACGCAGTATTTT
TRBV18,TRBJ1-3,few,TRBD1,CASSTTGTGPRSGNTIYF,TGTGCCAGCTCAACAACCGGGACAGGTCCTCGGTCCGGAAACACCATATATTTT
TRBV9,TRBJ2-1,many,NA,CASSVDWYNEQFF,TGTGCCAGCAGCGTAGACTGGTACAATGAGCAGTTCTTC
TRBV28,TRBJ2-7,few,NA,CASSFQGKYEQYF,TGTGCCAGCAGTTTCCAAGGCAAGTACGAGCAGTACTTC
TRBV9,TRBJ2-3,many,TRBD2,CASSASGSTDTQYF,TGTGCCAGCAGCGCTAGCGGAAGCACAGATACGCAGTATTTT
TRBV5-1,TRBJ2-1,many,TRBD2,CASRTSGSNEQFF,TGCGCCAGCCGGACTAGCGGGAGCAATGAGCAGTTCTTC
TRBV9,TRBJ2-3,NA,NA,CASSAGGGGRDTQYF,TGTGCCAGCAGCGCCGGAGGTGGAGGGCGGGATACGCAGTATTTT
TRBV9,TRBJ2-7,NA,NA,CASSVGPRQGGTYEQYF,TGTGCCAGCAGCGTAGGCCCTCGACAGGGAGGAACCTACGAGCAGTACTTC